This is a list of T cell receptor beta chains from one sample in a study of blood T cell repertoires in COVID-19. Sequenced by immunoSEQ multiplex PCR; TCRdb stores in-frame clones only, minus some. The sample contains tens of thousands of clones, around 73% of which appear only once. The source material was peripheral blood. Every receptor here comes from an older man with acute or convalescent COVID-19. CDR3s include the opening cysteine and the closing phenylalanine or tryptophan. The D gene is left open where the match is weak. Expanded clones are given a class, and other clones once, few, many or no size at all.

size: .; J: TRBJ1-5; V: TRBV24-1; D: TRBD1; CDR3: CATSVAGQISNQPQHF; DNA: TGTGCCACCAGTGTTGCGGGACAGATTTCAAATCAGCCCCAGCATTTT
size: .; J: TRBJ2-5; V: TRBV6-5; D: TRBD2; CDR3: CASTLAGGPGETQYF; DNA: TGTGCCAGCACCTTAGCGGGAGGGCCCGGGGAGACCCAGTACTTC
size: .; J: TRBJ1-5; V: TRBV6-6; D: .; CDR3: CASSYSRYSNQPQHF; DNA: TGTGCCAGCAGTTACTCCAGATATAGCAATCAGCCCCAGCATTTT
size: .; J: TRBJ2-5; V: TRBV9; D: .; CDR3: CASSVGGSQETQYF; DNA: TGTGCCAGCAGCGTAGGTGGTAGCCAAGAGACCCAGTACTTC
size: .; J: TRBJ1-4; V: TRBV10-1; D: TRBD1; CDR3: CASSEAGQGSEKLFF; DNA: TGCGCCAGCAGTGAAGCGGGACAGGGGAGTGAAAAACTGTTTTTT
size: .; J: TRBJ1-3; V: TRBV9; D: .; CDR3: CASSVAGSGNTIYF; DNA: TGTGCCAGCAGCGTAGCGGGGTCTGGAAACACCATATATTTT
size: few; J: TRBJ1-3; V: TRBV7-9; D: .; CDR3: CASSLWPGTGNTIYF; DNA: TGTGCCAGCAGCTTATGGCCAGGGACTGGAAACACCATATATTTT
size: few; J: TRBJ1-1; V: TRBV9; D: .; CDR3: CASSVIPELGTEAFF; DNA: TGTGCCAGCAGCGTAATCCCGGAGTTGGGCACTGAAGCTTTCTTT
size: .; J: TRBJ2-1; V: TRBV7-3; D: .; CDR3: CASSSRASLRNEQFF; DNA: TGTGCCAGCAGCTCGCGCGCTTCTCTTCGGAATGAGCAGTTCTTC
size: .; J: TRBJ1-5; V: TRBV7-8; D: TRBD1; CDR3: CASSLGTGLQPQHF; DNA: TGTGCCAGCAGCTTAGGGACAGGGCTTCAGCCCCAGCATTTT
size: .; J: TRBJ1-1; V: TRBV19; D: TRBD1; CDR3: CATGQGVWTEAFF; DNA: TGTGCCACTGGACAGGGTGTATGGACTGAAGCTTTCTTT
size: .; J: TRBJ2-1; V: TRBV9; D: .; CDR3: CASSVGIGLLGGAPNEQFF; DNA: TGTGCCAGCAGCGTAGGAATAGGTCTCTTAGGGGGGGCGCCCAATGAGCAGTTCTTC
size: few; J: TRBJ1-2; V: TRBV27; D: TRBD1; CDR3: CASSLRGQGASYGYTF; DNA: TGTGCCAGCAGTTTACGGGGACAGGGGGCAAGCTATGGCTACACCTTC
size: .; J: TRBJ1-2; V: TRBV11-2; D: .; CDR3: CASSPGYGYTF; DNA: TGTGCCAGCAGTCCAGGGTATGGCTACACCTTC
size: .; J: TRBJ1-2; V: TRBV29-1; D: .; CDR3: CSVRGNNYGYTF; DNA: TGCAGCGTTCGTGGCAACAACTATGGCTACACCTTC
size: .; J: TRBJ2-1; V: TRBV7-2; D: .; CDR3: CASSPSGTNNEQFF; DNA: TGTGCCAGCAGCCCCAGTGGGACAAACAATGAGCAGTTCTTC
size: .; J: TRBJ1-1; V: TRBV5-8; D: .; CDR3: CASSLGWGVNTEAFF; DNA: TGTGCCAGCAGCTTGGGTTGGGGGGTAAACACTGAAGCTTTCTTT
size: .; J: TRBJ1-2; V: TRBV7-9; D: .; CDR3: CASSSEVAGDYGYTF; DNA: TGTGCCAGCAGCTCTGAAGTGGCCGGGGACTATGGCTACACCTTC
size: .; J: TRBJ1-2; V: TRBV5-1; D: TRBD1; CDR3: CASSWTGERGYTF; DNA: TGCGCCAGCAGCTGGACAGGGGAGAGGGGCTACACCTTC
size: .; J: TRBJ2-7; V: TRBV11-3; D: .; CDR3: CASSPRFDSGSYEQYF; DNA: TGTGCCAGCAGCCCTCGGTTTGATAGCGGATCCTACGAGCAGTACTTC
size: .; J: TRBJ2-5; V: TRBV3-1/TRBV3-2; D: .; CDR3: CASSQNRGTSLGTQYF; DNA: TGTGCCAGCAGCCAAAATAGGGGTACCTCCCTCGGGACCCAGTACTTC
size: .; J: TRBJ2-7; V: TRBV3-1/TRBV3-2; D: TRBD1; CDR3: CASGQGSSYEQYF; DNA: TGTGCCAGCGGACAGGGAAGTTCCTACGAGCAGTACTTC
size: .; J: TRBJ2-7; V: TRBV7-8; D: .; CDR3: CASSRGVEQYF; DNA: TGTGCCAGCAGCCGCGGGGTAGAGCAGTACTTC
size: .; J: TRBJ1-2; V: TRBV19; D: TRBD1; CDR3: CASRPPDRAPDYGYTF; DNA: TGTGCCAGTAGGCCTCCGGACAGGGCTCCGGACTATGGCTACACCTTC
size: .; J: TRBJ2-5; V: TRBV14; D: .; CDR3: CASSLRSQGARETQYF; DNA: TGTGCCAGCAGCCTCCGAAGTCAGGGCGCAAGGGAGACCCAGTACTTC
size: once; J: TRBJ2-7; V: TRBV7-3; D: TRBD2; CDR3: CASSLTSGSMHEQYF; DNA: TGTGCCAGCAGCTTGACTAGCGGGAGTATGCACGAGCAGTACTTC
size: .; J: TRBJ2-7; V: TRBV21-1; D: .; CDR3: CASSTSRASGNYEQYF; DNA: TGTGCCAGCAGCACCTCTAGGGCTAGCGGGAACTACGAGCAGTACTTC
size: once; J: TRBJ1-6; V: TRBV5-1; D: .; CDR3: CASSLEGARNSPLHF; DNA: TGCGCCAGCAGCTTGGAAGGGGCTCGCAATTCACCCCTCCACTTT
size: few; J: TRBJ1-2; V: TRBV21-1; D: .; CDR3: CASSIYRPAGSGYGYTF; DNA: TGTGCCAGCAGCATCTACCGCCCAGCGGGGTCGGGATATGGCTACACCTTC
size: .; J: TRBJ1-5; V: TRBV3-1/TRBV3-2; D: TRBD1; CDR3: CASSQAQGAYNQPQHF; DNA: TGTGCCAGCAGCCAAGCGCAGGGGGCGTACAATCAGCCCCAGCATTTT
size: .; J: TRBJ1-5; V: TRBV30; D: TRBD1; CDR3: CAWSPRDRGYNQPQHF; DNA: TGTGCCTGGAGTCCCAGGGACAGGGGTTATAATCAGCCCCAGCATTTT
size: .; J: TRBJ1-2; V: TRBV5-1; D: .; CDR3: CASSPNPQVIGYTF; DNA: TGCGCCAGCAGCCCTAACCCCCAGGTTATTGGCTACACCTTC
size: .; J: TRBJ2-7; V: TRBV7-8; D: TRBD1; CDR3: CASSVSGTGTYEQYF; DNA: TGTGCCAGCAGCGTATCCGGGACAGGGACCTACGAGCAGTACTTC
size: few; J: TRBJ2-2; V: TRBV28; D: TRBD2; CDR3: CASSLGLAGNANTGELFF; DNA: TGTGCCAGCAGTCTCGGACTAGCGGGCAATGCGAACACCGGGGAGCTGTTTTTT
size: .; J: TRBJ2-3; V: TRBV10-1; D: TRBD1; CDR3: CASSESKGGRVEVRTDTQYF; DNA: TGCGCCAGCAGTGAGTCGAAAGGGGGCCGCGTTGAAGTGCGCACAGATACGCAGTATTTT
size: .; J: TRBJ2-1; V: TRBV5-1; D: TRBD2; CDR3: CASSQTSGVGNEQFF; DNA: TGCGCCAGCAGCCAGACTAGCGGGGTGGGTAATGAGCAGTTCTTC
size: .; J: TRBJ1-1; V: TRBV20-1; D: .; CDR3: CSASDAGRFTEAFF; DNA: TGCAGTGCTAGTGACGCGGGTAGGTTCACTGAAGCTTTCTTT